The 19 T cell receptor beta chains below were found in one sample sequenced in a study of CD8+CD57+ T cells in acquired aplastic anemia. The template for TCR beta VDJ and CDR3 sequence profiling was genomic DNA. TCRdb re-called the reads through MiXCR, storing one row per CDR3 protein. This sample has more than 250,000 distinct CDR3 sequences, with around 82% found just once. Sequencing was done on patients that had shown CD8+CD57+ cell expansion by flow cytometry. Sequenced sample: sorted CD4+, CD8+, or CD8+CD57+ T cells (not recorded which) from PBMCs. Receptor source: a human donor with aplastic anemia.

The CDR3 sequence is CASRWDRGNETLFF. The CDR3 coding sequence is TGTGCCAGCAGGTGGGACAGGGGAAATGAAACGCTGTTTTTT. The J gene is TRBJ1-4, the V gene TRBV7-8; the match to TRBD1 covers 10 bases. V was pared by 6 bases and J by 14 bases, with 12 bases of the junction left unmatched. In germline, CDR1 is SGHVS, CDR2 FQNEAQ. The CDR3 has 14 residues.

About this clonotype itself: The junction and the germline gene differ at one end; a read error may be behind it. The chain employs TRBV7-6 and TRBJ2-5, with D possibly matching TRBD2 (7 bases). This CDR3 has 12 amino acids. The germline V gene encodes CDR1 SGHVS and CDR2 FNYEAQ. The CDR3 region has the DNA TGTGCCGTCCTTGGGGGGGCGGAGACCAAAGACTTC. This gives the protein CAVLGGAETKDF.

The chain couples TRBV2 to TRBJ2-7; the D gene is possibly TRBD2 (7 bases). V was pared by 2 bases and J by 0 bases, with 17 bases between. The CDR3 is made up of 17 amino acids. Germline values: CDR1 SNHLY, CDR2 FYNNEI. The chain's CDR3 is CASSEWGGGGTSYEQYF. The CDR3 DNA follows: TGTGCCAGCAGTGAATGGGGGGGGGGCGGGACCTCCTACGAGCAGTACTTC.

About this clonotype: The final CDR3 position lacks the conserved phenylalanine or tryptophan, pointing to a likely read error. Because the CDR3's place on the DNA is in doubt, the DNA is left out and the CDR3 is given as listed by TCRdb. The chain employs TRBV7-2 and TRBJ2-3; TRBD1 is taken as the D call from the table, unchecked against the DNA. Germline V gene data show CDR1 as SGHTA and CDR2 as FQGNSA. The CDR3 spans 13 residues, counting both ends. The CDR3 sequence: CASGLAGAHTTYY.

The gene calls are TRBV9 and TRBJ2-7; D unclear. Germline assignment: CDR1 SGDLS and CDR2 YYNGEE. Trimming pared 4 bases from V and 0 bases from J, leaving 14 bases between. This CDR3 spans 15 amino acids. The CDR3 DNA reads TGTGCCAGCAGCAGAGGCTTGGAAAGCTCCTACGAGCAGTACTTC. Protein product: CASSRGLESSYEQYF.

CDR3: CASSPDMDYYEQYF. The CDR3 region has the DNA TGTGCCAGCAGCCCCGACATGGATTATTACGAGCAGTACTTC. The chain employs TRBV11-3 and TRBJ2-7; D not resolved. The CDR3 has 14 residues. V was cut by 5 bases and J by 4 bases, with 15 bases left in between. CDR1 and CDR2 from the germline V gene are SGHNT and YENEEA.

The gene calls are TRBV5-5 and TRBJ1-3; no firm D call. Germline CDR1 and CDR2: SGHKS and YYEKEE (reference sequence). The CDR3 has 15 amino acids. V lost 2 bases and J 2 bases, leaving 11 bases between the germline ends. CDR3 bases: TGTGCCAGCAGCTTAGGGTCGGAAACTGGAAACACCATATATTTT. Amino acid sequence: CASSLGSETGNTIYF. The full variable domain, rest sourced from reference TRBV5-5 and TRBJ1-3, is DAGVTQSPTHLIKTRGQQVTLRCSPISGHKSVSWYQQVLGQGPQFIFQYYEKEERGRGNFPDRFSARQFPNYSSELNVNALLLGDSALYLCASSLGSETGNTIYFGEGSWLTVV.

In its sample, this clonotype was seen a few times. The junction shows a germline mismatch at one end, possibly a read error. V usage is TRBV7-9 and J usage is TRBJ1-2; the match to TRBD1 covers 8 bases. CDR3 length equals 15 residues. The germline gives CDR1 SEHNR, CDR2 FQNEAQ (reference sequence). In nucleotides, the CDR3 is TGCGCCAGCAGCGTTGGGACAGGACCTAACTATGGCTACACCTTC. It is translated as CASSVGTGPNYGYTF.

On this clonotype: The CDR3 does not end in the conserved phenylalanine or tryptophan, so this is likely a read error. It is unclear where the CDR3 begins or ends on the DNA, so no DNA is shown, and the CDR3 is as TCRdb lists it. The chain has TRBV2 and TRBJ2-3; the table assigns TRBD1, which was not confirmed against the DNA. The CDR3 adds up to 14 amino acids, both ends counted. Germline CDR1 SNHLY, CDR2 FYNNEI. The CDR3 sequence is CASSDGGIHEQFFG.

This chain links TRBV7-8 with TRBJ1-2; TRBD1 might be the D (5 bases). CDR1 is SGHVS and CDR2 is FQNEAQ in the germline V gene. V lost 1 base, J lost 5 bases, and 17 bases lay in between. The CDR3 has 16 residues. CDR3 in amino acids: CASSLERDALTYGYTF. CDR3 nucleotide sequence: TGTGCCAGCAGCTTAGAGAGGGACGCGCTTACATATGGCTACACCTTC.

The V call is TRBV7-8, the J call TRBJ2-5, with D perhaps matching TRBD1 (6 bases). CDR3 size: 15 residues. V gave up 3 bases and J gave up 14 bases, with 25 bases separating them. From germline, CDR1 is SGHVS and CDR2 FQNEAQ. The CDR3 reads CASSFHPDRTALSYF. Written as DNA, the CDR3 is TGTGCCAGCAGCTTTCATCCAGACAGGACAGCGCTTTCCTACTTC.

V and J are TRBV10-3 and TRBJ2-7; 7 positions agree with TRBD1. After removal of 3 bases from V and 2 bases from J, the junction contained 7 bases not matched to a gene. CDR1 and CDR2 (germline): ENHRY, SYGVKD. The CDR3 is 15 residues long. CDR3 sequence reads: CAISEEGRGTYEQYF. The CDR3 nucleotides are TGTGCCATCAGTGAAGAAGGCAGGGGGACCTACGAGCAGTACTTC.

The CDR3: CATSDLGQGNEQYF. The CDR3 DNA reads as TGTGCCACCAGTGATTTGGGACAGGGTAACGAGCAGTACTTC. The chain has TRBV24-1 and TRBJ2-7; 8 bases agree with TRBD1. This CDR3 contains 14 residues. V was pared by 0 bases and J by 5 bases, with 2 bases of the junction left unmatched. CDR1 is KGHDR and CDR2 is SFDVKD in the germline V gene.

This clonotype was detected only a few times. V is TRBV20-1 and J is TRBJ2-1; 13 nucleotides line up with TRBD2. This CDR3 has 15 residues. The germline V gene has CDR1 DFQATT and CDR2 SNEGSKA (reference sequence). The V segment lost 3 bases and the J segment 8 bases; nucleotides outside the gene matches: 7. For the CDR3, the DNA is TGCAGTGCTAGCTCGACTAGCGGGGGGAGCGATGAGCAGTTCTTC. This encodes CSASSTSGGSDEQFF.

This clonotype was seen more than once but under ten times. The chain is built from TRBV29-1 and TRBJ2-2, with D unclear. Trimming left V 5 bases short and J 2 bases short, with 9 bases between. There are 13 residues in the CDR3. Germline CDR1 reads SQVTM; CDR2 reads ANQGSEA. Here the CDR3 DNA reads TGCAGCGTTAGGCAGATTAACACCGGGGAGCTGTTTTTT. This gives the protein CSVRQINTGELFF.

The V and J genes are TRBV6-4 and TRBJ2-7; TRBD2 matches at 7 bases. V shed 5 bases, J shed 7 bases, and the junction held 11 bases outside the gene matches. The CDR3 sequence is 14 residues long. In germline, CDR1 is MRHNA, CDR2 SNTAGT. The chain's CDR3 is CASSTSEEGNEQYV. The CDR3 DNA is TGTGCCAGCAGTACTAGCGAGGAGGGAAATGAGCAGTACGTC.

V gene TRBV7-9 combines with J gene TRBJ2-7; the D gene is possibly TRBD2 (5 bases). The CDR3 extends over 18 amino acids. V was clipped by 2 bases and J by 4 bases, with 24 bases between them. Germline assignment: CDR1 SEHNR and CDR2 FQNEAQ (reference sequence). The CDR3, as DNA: TGTGCCAGCAGCTTACTTCCCGGGGAGCCGGTCTTTGGATACGAGCAGTACGTC. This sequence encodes CASSLLPGEPVFGYEQYV.

The CDR3, as DNA: TGTGCCAGCGGGTTCGGGGGAACCGATACGGCGTATTTT. Translating gives CASGFGGTDTAYF. The rearrangement links TRBV7-8 to TRBJ2-3; D possibly corresponds to TRBD2 (6 bases). V was trimmed by 8 bases and J by 14 bases, leaving 23 bases between them. Per the germline V gene, CDR1 is SGHVS and CDR2 is FQNEAQ. This CDR3 spans 13 amino acids.

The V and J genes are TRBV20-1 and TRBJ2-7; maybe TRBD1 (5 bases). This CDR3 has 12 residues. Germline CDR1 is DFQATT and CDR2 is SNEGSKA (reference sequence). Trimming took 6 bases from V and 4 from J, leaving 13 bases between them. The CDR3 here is CSAVLQAYEQYF. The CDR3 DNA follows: TGCAGTGCCGTACTACAGGCGTACGAGCAGTACTTC.